The 13 T cell receptor beta chains below come from one sample, sequenced in a study of metastatic and nonmetastatic thyroid tumors. TCRdb used MiXCR to call clones anew from the PCR reads. Among tens of thousands of clones, 11% were seen once, and the ten largest hold 25% to 35%. Patients were all untreated before their thyroid surgery. What was sequenced was blood. These receptors were obtained from a female donor with papillary thyroid cancer or a benign thyroid nodule (not recorded which). Some clones in this sample may be carry-over from other donors' samples.

This clone was counted ten times or more. The rearrangement links TRBV11-2 to TRBJ2-5; D is possibly TRBD1 or TRBD2 (5 bases each). Germline lookup yields CDR1 SGHAT and CDR2 FQNNGV. Trimming stripped 4 bases from V and 3 bases from J, with 15 bases between. CDR3 length: 15 amino acids. The CDR3 region has the DNA TGTGCCAGCAGCTCCCTGGCCGGGGCCAAAGAGACCCAGTACTTC. This translates into CASSSLAGAKETQYF.

This clone was picked up many times. The V and J genes are TRBV12-3 or TRBV12-4 and TRBJ2-5; D not resolved. This CDR3 contains 16 residues. Trimming shortened V by 2 bases and J by 1 base, and 14 bases separated the two germline ends. For the CDR3, the DNA is TGTGCCAGCAGTTTAAATATAGGGCCCCTCCAAGAGACCCAGTACTTC. Residues: CASSLNIGPLQETQYF.

This clone was counted a few times. The chain joins TRBV27 to TRBJ2-1; D could derive from TRBD1 or TRBD2 (5 bases each). The CDR3 loop spans 15 amino acids. The V gene's germline CDR1 is MNHEY and CDR2 SMNVEV (reference sequence). Deletions cut 8 bases from V and 2 bases from J, with 16 bases between. DNA for the CDR3: TGTGCCAGCGTTTCCGGGACCGGTCCCTACAATGAGCAGTTCTTC. It codes for CASVSGTGPYNEQFF.

This clone appeared many times. This chain joins TRBV10-1 and TRBJ2-5, with TRBD1 matching 12 bases. The CDR3 length is 15 residues. Looked up from germline, CDR1 is WNHNN and CDR2 is SYGVQD (reference sequence). The junction had 4 bases not matched to a gene; V was cut back by 4 bases and J by 4 bases. In DNA, the CDR3 is TGCGCCAGCAGTGCGGGACAGGGGGCTGGAGAGACCCAGTACTTC. Protein: CASSAGQGAGETQYF.

V gene TRBV7-2 combines with J gene TRBJ2-1; no reliable D call. CDR3 length: 16 amino acids. Trimming pared 6 bases from V and 2 bases from J, leaving 17 bases between. CDR1 SGHTA and CDR2 FQGNSA come from the germline V gene. For the CDR3, the DNA is TGTGCCAGCAGTACACCGGATGGAGAAACCTACAATGAGCAGTTCTTC. Its protein is CASSTPDGETYNEQFF.

This clone was observed at least ten times. The rearrangement links TRBV11-2 to TRBJ1-6; unclear D gene. The CDR3 has 15 residues. V lost 3 bases to trimming and J lost 7 bases, with 13 bases between them. Germline-derived CDR1 and CDR2 are SGHAT and FQNNGV. CDR3 nucleotide sequence: TGTGCCAGCAGCTTCAAAGGGAGCGACAATTCACCCCTCCACTTT. Its translation: CASSFKGSDNSPLHF.

This clone was counted between two and nine times. This could be a read error, since a much larger clone is one nucleotide away. The chain has TRBV20-1 and TRBJ2-7; D perhaps matches TRBD2 (5 bases). In germline, CDR1 is DFQATT, CDR2 SNEGSKA (reference sequence). The V end was cut by 1 base, the J end by 4 bases, with 14 bases between. CDR3 length: 14 amino acids. In nucleotides, the CDR3 is TGCAGTGCTAGAGGTATCCGGGGTGGGTACGAGCAGTACTTC. Protein: CSARGIRGGYEQYF.

V usage is TRBV5-4 and J usage is TRBJ2-7, with TRBD1 matching 7 bases. The V segment lost 4 bases and the J segment 2 bases; nucleotides outside the gene matches: 12. CDR1 is SGHNT, CDR2 YYREEE, per germline (reference sequence). This CDR3 spans 16 amino acids. CDR3 in amino acids: CASSTPTGSEAYEQYF. The CDR3 DNA sequence: TGTGCCAGCAGCACACCGACAGGGTCGGAAGCCTACGAGCAGTACTTC.

There are a few counts of this clone. One base away lies a much larger clone, so this may be a sequencing read error. This sequence joins TRBV3-1 and TRBJ2-2, with unresolved D. The germline gives CDR1 LGHDT, CDR2 YNNKEL (reference sequence). V was shortened by 2 bases and J by 3 bases, with 7 bases between the two germline ends. The CDR3 is 14 amino acids. The CDR3 reads CASSQSQDTGELFF. In DNA form, the CDR3 reads TGTGCCAGCAGCCAATCTCAGGACACCGGGGAGCTGTTTTTT.

This clone was detected a few times. Since a much larger clone is just one base distant, this may be a read error. Within the sample, other DNA sequences also encode this same CDR3. The chain has TRBV7-2 and TRBJ1-4; no reliable D call. CDR3 length: 15 residues. Germline CDR1 is SGHTA and CDR2 is FQGNSA. CDR3 coding DNA: TGTGCCAGTAGCTTACGAGTGGGATCTAATGAAAAACTGTTTTTT. This sequence encodes CASSLRVGSNEKLFF.

In the case of this clone: A junction end diverges from the germline sequence, so it may reflect a read error. The chain uses TRBV27 and TRBJ2-1, with TRBD2 as a possible D gene (6 bases). CDR1 is MNHEY, CDR2 SMNVEV, per germline (reference sequence). The CDR3 length is 14 residues. The DNA of the CDR3 is TGTGCCTGCTCTAGCGTGAGCTCCCACAATGAGCAGTTCTTC. It encodes CACSSVSSHNEQFF.

This clone occurred many times. The chain joins TRBV6-1 to TRBJ2-7; D is ambiguous. Germline loops: CDR1 MNHNS, CDR2 SASEGT. This CDR3 is built from 14 residues. Trimming stripped 5 bases from V and 5 bases from J, with 16 bases between. CDR3 DNA sequence: TGTGCCAGCAGTTCCTTAGGGCTCTTAGACGAGCAGTACTTC. This gives the protein CASSSLGLLDEQYF.

This clone has only a few counts. Since a much larger clone is just one base distant, this may be a read error. This sample includes further DNA sequences coding for the same CDR3. The V and J genes are TRBV15 and TRBJ2-1, with 8 bases that match TRBD2. After removal of 5 bases from V and 4 bases from J, the junction contained 7 bases not matched to a gene. The CDR3 has 15 amino acids. The V gene's germline CDR1 is LNHNV and CDR2 YYDKDF (reference sequence). CDR3 amino acids: CATSPRAGGYNEQFF. The CDR3 DNA reads TGTGCCACCAGCCCAAGGGCGGGAGGTTACAATGAGCAGTTCTTC.